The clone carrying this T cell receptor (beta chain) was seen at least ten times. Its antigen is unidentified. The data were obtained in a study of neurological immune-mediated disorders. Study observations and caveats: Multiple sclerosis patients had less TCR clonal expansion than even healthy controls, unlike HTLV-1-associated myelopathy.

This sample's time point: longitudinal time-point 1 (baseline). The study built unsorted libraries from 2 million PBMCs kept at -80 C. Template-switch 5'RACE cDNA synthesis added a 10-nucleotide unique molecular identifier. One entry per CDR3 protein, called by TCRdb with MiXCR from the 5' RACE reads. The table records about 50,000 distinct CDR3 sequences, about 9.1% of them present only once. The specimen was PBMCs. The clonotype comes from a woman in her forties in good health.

CDR3 sequence (DNA): TGTGCCAGCAGTTTATGGGTGTACACTGAAGCTTTCTTT. Its protein product is CASSLWVYTEAFF. V usage is TRBV12-3 or TRBV12-4 and J usage is TRBJ1-1; D call uncertain. The V end lost 2 bases, the J end lost 3 bases, and 7 bases lay between the germline ends. CDR3 length: 13 residues.